This T cell receptor (beta chain) is from a study of blood T cells in healthy people across ages. A second roughly 7 to 12 cycle PCR used barcoded and J-beta primers. Using its own MiXCR run on the 5' RACE reads, TCRdb lists one record per CDR3 protein. Of about 730,000 distinct CDR3 sequences in the sample, roughly 43% were seen once. Study observations and caveats: Correlation between TCR beta diversity and naive T cell percentage was strong. TCR beta diversity, measured per million T cells, fell in a roughly linear way with age.

The CDR3 runs to 13 residues. Germline loops: CDR1 SEHNR, CDR2 FQNEAQ (reference sequence). The V gene lost 1 base and the J gene lost 8 bases, with 9 bases spanning the gap. By share of the sample, this clonotype is medium-sized. As yet, its antigen is unknown. The chain links TRBV7-9 to TRBJ1-5; D call uncertain. The receptor was derived from an older woman in good health. Sequencing was done on a sample of blood. The CDR3 here is CASSLDLWEPQHF. CDR3 sequence (DNA): TGTGCCAGCAGCTTAGATTTATGGGAGCCCCAGCATTTT.